Below, 25 T cell receptor beta chains from the same sample are listed, as sequenced in a study of CD8+ T cells in alopecia areata. Sequencing used cDNA as its template, made by extracting RNA and reverse transcribing it. The repertoire was sequenced with immunoSEQ multiplex PCR; TCRdb's copy has only in-frame clones and lacks some. The table has around 150,000 clones, about three fifths seen once. Sequences were obtained from CD8+ T cells sorted from blood. These receptors all stem from a human donor in good health.

The chain combines TRBV15 with TRBJ2-1; D not certain. CDR1 is LNHNV, CDR2 YYDKDF, per germline (reference sequence). The V and J ends lost 3 bases and 3 bases respectively, with 12 bases between them. The CDR3 spans 15 residues. DNA for the CDR3: TGTGCCACCAGCAGCTCCCTCGAAGGCTACAATGAGCAGTTCTTC. The encoded protein is CATSSSLEGYNEQFF.

This rearrangement joins TRBV4-1 to TRBJ2-7; 7 nucleotides align to TRBD2. With V trimmed by 0 bases and J by 3 bases, 5 bases remained unmatched. The germline V gene has CDR1 MGHRA and CDR2 YSYEKL. The CDR3 is 15 amino acids. The CDR3 here is CASSQETAGVYEQYF. Written as DNA, the CDR3 is TGCGCCAGCAGCCAAGAAACGGCGGGAGTCTACGAGCAGTACTTC.

The gene calls are TRBV29-1 and TRBJ2-5, with D perhaps matching TRBD1 (6 bases). This CDR3 comprises 12 residues. Trimming pared 5 bases from V and 3 bases from J, leaving 10 bases between. CDR1 and CDR2 from the germline V gene are SQVTM and ANQGSEA. CDR3 in amino acids: CSVWDTEETQYF. In DNA, the CDR3 is TGCAGCGTTTGGGACACTGAAGAGACCCAGTACTTC.

J is TRBJ2-3 and V is TRBV7-9, with 7 positions matching TRBD2. The CDR3 has 15 amino acids. The V and J ends lost 5 bases and 3 bases, in that order; junction bases with no gene match: 8. Germline CDR1 reads SEHNR; CDR2 reads FQNEAQ (reference sequence). The DNA of the CDR3 is TGTGCCAGCAGCCCGAAGCGGGACCTAACAGATACGCAGTATTTT. As protein: CASSPKRDLTDTQYF.

This rearrangement joins TRBV18 to TRBJ2-7, with D maybe TRBD1 (5 bases). The V end lost 2 bases, the J end lost 3 bases, and 14 bases lay between the germline ends. Looked up from germline, CDR1 is KGHSH and CDR2 is LQKENI. This CDR3 comprises 15 residues. The chain's CDR3 is CASSPTQGADYEQYF. The CDR3 nucleotides read TGTGCCAGCTCACCAACCCAGGGTGCAGACTACGAGCAGTACTTC.

This clone was detected only a few times. The chain carries TRBV4-1 and TRBJ1-1; maybe TRBD1 (5 bases). This CDR3 is 15 amino acids long. V lost 1 base, J lost 1 base, and 10 bases lay in between. Germline CDR1 MGHRA, CDR2 YSYEKL. The chain's CDR3 is CASSQAGGGNTEAFF. CDR3 nucleotide sequence: TGCGCCAGCAGCCAAGCTGGCGGGGGGAACACTGAAGCTTTCTTT.

V and J are TRBV6-4 and TRBJ2-3; D remains unclear. The CDR3 has 14 residues. The V end lost 1 base, the J end lost 2 bases, and 7 bases lay between the germline ends. Germline CDR1 is MRHNA and CDR2 is SNTAGT. The CDR3 region is CASSDYLFTDTQYF. CDR3 nucleotide sequence: TGTGCCAGCAGTGACTACTTATTCACAGATACGCAGTATTTT.

Only a few counts were recorded for this clone. This chain uses TRBV29-1 with TRBJ2-1, with TRBD2 as a possible D gene (6 bases). The CDR3 length is 14 residues. Germline lookup yields CDR1 SQVTM and CDR2 ANQGSEA. V was pared by 1 base and J by 5 bases, with 12 bases between. CDR3 DNA sequence: TGCAGCGTTGAAGGACTAGTCGAGGACAATGAGCAGTTCTTC. Protein product: CSVEGLVEDNEQFF.

The chain couples TRBV2 to TRBJ2-4, with D maybe TRBD2 (5 bases). From germline, CDR1 is SNHLY and CDR2 FYNNEI. CDR3 length equals 15 residues. V was shortened by 7 bases and J by 1 base, with 14 bases between the two germline ends. The CDR3 loop is CASIGVKEAKNIQYF. CDR3 DNA: TGTGCCAGCATCGGGGTTAAGGAGGCCAAAAACATTCAGTACTTC.

The chain is built from TRBV29-1 and TRBJ2-2, with unresolved D. The CDR3 contains 13 residues. The germline gives CDR1 SQVTM, CDR2 ANQGSEA. Trimming shortened V by 4 bases and J by 1 base, and 7 bases separated the two germline ends. The CDR3 bases are TGCAGCGTTGGTCAGGAGAACACCGGGGAGCTGTTTTTT. Protein sequence: CSVGQENTGELFF.

The J gene is TRBJ2-2, the V gene TRBV9; 11 bases match TRBD2. CDR1 and CDR2 from the germline V gene are SGDLS and YYNGEE. After removal of 3 bases from V and 1 base from J, the junction contained 2 bases not matched to a gene. The CDR3 runs to 16 residues. Here the CDR3 DNA reads TGTGCCAGCAGCGAGGGACTAGCGGTGAACACCGGGGAGCTGTTTTTT. It translates to CASSEGLAVNTGELFF. Full variable domain (remainder filled in from reference TRBV9 and TRBJ2-2): DSGVTQTPKHLITATGQRVTLRCSPRSGDLSVYWYQQSLDQGLQFLIQYYNGEERAKGNILERFSAQQFPDLHSELNLSSLELGDSALYFCASSEGLAVNTGELFFGEGSRLTVL.

The chain has TRBV5-1 and TRBJ2-7; perhaps D is TRBD1 or TRBD2 (5 bases each). Germline lookup yields CDR1 SGHRS and CDR2 YFSETQ. Trimming took off 7 bases at V and 4 bases at J, with 24 bases between the two ends. The CDR3 sequence is 16 residues long. CDR3 region: CASAREPAGARYEQYF. The CDR3, as DNA: TGCGCCAGCGCTCGGGAACCAGCCGGGGCGAGGTACGAGCAGTACTTC.

This chain connects TRBV4-1 to TRBJ2-7, with D possibly matching TRBD2 (6 bases). Trimming took 4 bases from V and 1 from J, leaving 14 bases between them. Germline loops: CDR1 MGHRA, CDR2 YSYEKL. This CDR3 has 15 amino acids. The CDR3 here is CASSPGFGGSYEQYF. The CDR3 DNA follows: TGCGCCAGCAGCCCAGGATTTGGAGGGTCCTACGAGCAGTACTTC.

The chain recombines TRBV29-1 with TRBJ2-7; no reliable D call. The V and J ends lost 3 bases and 0 bases respectively, with 9 bases between them. Germline V CDR1 and CDR2: SQVTM, ANQGSEA. The CDR3 has 13 residues. The CDR3: CSVEVNFSYEQYF. CDR3 sequence (DNA): TGCAGCGTTGAGGTGAACTTCTCCTACGAGCAGTACTTC.

The rearrangement uses TRBV19 and TRBJ2-3; D unclear. In germline, CDR1 is LNHDA, CDR2 SQIVND (reference sequence). The CDR3 has 14 residues. V lost 1 base, J lost 3 bases, and 8 bases lay in between. The CDR3 here is CASSIGPATDTQYF. The CDR3, as DNA: TGTGCCAGTAGTATAGGTCCGGCAACAGATACGCAGTATTTT. The full variable domain, completed using reference TRBV19 and TRBJ2-3, is DGGITQSPKYLFRKEGQNVTLSCEQNLNHDAMYWYRQDPGQGLRLIYYSQIVNDFQKGDIAEGYSVSREKKESFPLTVTSAQKNPTAFYLCASSIGPATDTQYFGPGTRLTVL.

The chain recombines TRBV7-9 with TRBJ2-3; D unresolved. This CDR3 contains 12 residues. CDR1 is SEHNR and CDR2 is FQNEAQ in the germline V gene (reference sequence). The germline V and J ends were trimmed by 5 bases and 2 bases, with 5 bases remaining between them. CDR3 bases: TGTGCCAGCAGCGCTTACACAGATACGCAGTATTTT. This gives the protein CASSAYTDTQYF.

V is TRBV29-1 and J is TRBJ2-7; a possible D gene is TRBD2 (5 bases). The length of the CDR3 is 13 residues. V was pared by 6 bases and J by 3 bases, with 15 bases between. Per the germline V gene, CDR1 is SQVTM and CDR2 is ANQGSEA. CDR3: CSVEDGERYEQYF. CDR3 DNA: TGCAGCGTGGAGGACGGCGAGCGCTACGAGCAGTACTTC.

The sample holds a few counts of this clone. The rearrangement uses TRBV2 and TRBJ2-1, with a tentative D call TRBD1 (5 bases). Trimming stripped 8 bases from V and 2 bases from J, with 13 bases between. The germline gives CDR1 SNHLY, CDR2 FYNNEI. The CDR3 totals 14 residues. CDR3 in DNA: TGTGCCAGCGCTGGCAGGGCCCCCTACAATGAGCAGTTCTTC. This gives the protein CASAGRAPYNEQFF.

This clone was observed a handful of times. The CDR3 region is CSVEASGLLSNEQFF. CDR3 nucleotides: TGCAGCGTTGAGGCTAGCGGGCTTTTGAGCAATGAGCAGTTCTTC. The V gene is TRBV29-1, the J gene TRBJ2-1; 8 positions agree with TRBD2. The junction had 10 bases not matched to a gene; V was cut back by 3 bases and J by 6 bases. CDR3 size: 15 residues. Germline CDR1 reads SQVTM; CDR2 reads ANQGSEA.

The chain couples TRBV28 to TRBJ1-5, with D unclear. V was trimmed by 5 bases and J by 5 bases, leaving 16 bases between them. This CDR3 has 15 residues. The germline gives CDR1 MDHEN, CDR2 SYDVKM. CDR3: CASSRSWSSDQPQHF. The CDR3 bases are TGTGCCAGCAGTCGGTCTTGGTCATCCGATCAGCCCCAGCATTTT.

V is TRBV4-1 and J is TRBJ2-2, with D hard to call. This CDR3 spans 14 amino acids. The V gene lost 1 base and the J gene lost 6 bases, with 9 bases spanning the gap. CDR1 MGHRA and CDR2 YSYEKL come from the germline V gene. DNA for the CDR3: TGCGCCAGCAGCCAAGTAGGCGGCTCCGGGGAGCTGTTTTTT. This translates into CASSQVGGSGELFF.

V gene TRBV15 combines with J gene TRBJ1-1; unclear D gene. The V and J ends lost 0 bases and 1 base respectively, with 9 bases between them. The CDR3 sequence is 15 residues long. Germline values: CDR1 LNHNV, CDR2 YYDKDF (reference sequence). The CDR3 reads CATSRDRVRNTEAFF. The CDR3 DNA reads TGTGCCACCAGCAGAGATAGGGTCAGGAACACTGAAGCTTTCTTT. The full variable domain, with the rest looked up from reference TRBV15 and TRBJ1-1, is DAMVIQNPRYQVTQFGKPVTLSCSQTLNHNVMYWYQQKSSQAPKLLFHYYDKDFNNEADTPDNFQSRRPNTSFCFLDIRSPGLGDTAMYLCATSRDRVRNTEAFFGQGTRLTVV.

The V and J genes are TRBV2 and TRBJ2-5; D unresolved. V was trimmed by 2 bases and J by 1 base, leaving 14 bases between them. This CDR3 spans 16 amino acids. Looked up from germline, CDR1 is SNHLY and CDR2 is FYNNEI. The CDR3 DNA follows: TGTGCCAGCAGTGAACCCCACCCGGACGGCCAAGAGACCCAGTACTTC. Amino acid sequence: CASSEPHPDGQETQYF.

This chain connects TRBV7-3 to TRBJ2-2; D tentatively fits TRBD1 or TRBD2 (5 bases each). With 4 bases removed from V and 1 base from J, the gap between germline ends came to 10 bases. Germline CDR1 is SGHTA and CDR2 is FQGTGA. CDR3 length: 15 residues. Written as DNA, the CDR3 is TGTGCCAGCAGCTCCGGGACCTTGAACACCGGGGAGCTGTTTTTT. The encoded protein is CASSSGTLNTGELFF.

This clone was detected a few times. The V gene is TRBV29-1, the J gene TRBJ2-5; unclear D gene. Near its end, the DNA agrees better with TRBJ2-7, so the J call may be wrong. The germline V gene has CDR1 SQVTM and CDR2 ANQGSEA. This CDR3 region has 11 residues. The CDR3 loop is CSVSPGYEQYF. The CDR3 bases are TGCAGCGTTTCTCCGGGCTACGAGCAGTACTTC.